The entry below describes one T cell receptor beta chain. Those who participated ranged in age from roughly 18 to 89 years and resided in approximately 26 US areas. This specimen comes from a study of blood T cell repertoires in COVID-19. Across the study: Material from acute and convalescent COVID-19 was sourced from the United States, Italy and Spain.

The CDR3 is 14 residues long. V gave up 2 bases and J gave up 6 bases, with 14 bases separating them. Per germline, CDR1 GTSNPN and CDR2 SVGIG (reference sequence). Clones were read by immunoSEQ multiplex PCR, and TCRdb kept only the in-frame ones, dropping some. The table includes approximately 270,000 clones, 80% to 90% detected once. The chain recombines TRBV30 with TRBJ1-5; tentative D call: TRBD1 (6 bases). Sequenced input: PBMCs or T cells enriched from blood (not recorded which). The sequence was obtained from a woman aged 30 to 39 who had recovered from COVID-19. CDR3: CAWSYRAVGQPQHF. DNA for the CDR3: TGTGCCTGGAGTTACAGGGCGGTAGGTCAGCCCCAGCATTTT.